A selection of T cell receptor beta chains follows, all from one sample in a study of vaccination and CD4 T cells after COVID-19. These receptors have no known antigen. TCRdb used MiXCR to reprocess the PCR reads, holding one entry per CDR3 protein. The sample contains around 12,000 distinct CDR3 sequences, approximately 60% of which appear only once. Sequences were obtained from CD4+ T cells from blood, cultured in vitro. All receptors derive from a human donor who had recovered from COVID-19. The conserved cysteine and the conserved F or W are not part of the CDR3 here. The order of the fields is V gene, J gene, CDR3 protein.

V: TRBV5-6; J: TRBJ1-2; CDR3: ASSPRDRGYYGYT
V: TRBV7-9; J: TRBJ1-6; CDR3: ASSPAWGQGGKGSPLH
V: TRBV7-6; J: TRBJ2-3; CDR3: ASSRDRGRRGTDTQY
V: TRBV28; J: TRBJ2-5; CDR3: ASNPKGGTQETQY
V: TRBV2; J: TRBJ2-7; CDR3: ASSPNGYEQY
V: TRBV7-2; J: TRBJ2-5; CDR3: ASSLTSVNQETQY
V: TRBV30; J: TRBJ2-3; CDR3: AWSWSTPSTDTQY
V: TRBV18; J: TRBJ2-6; CDR3: ASSLTHAGANVLT
V: TRBV5-1; J: TRBJ1-1; CDR3: ASSQGQVNTEAF
V: TRBV30; J: TRBJ1-1; CDR3: AGLFRETGEAF
V: TRBV6-1; J: TRBJ2-4; CDR3: ASSTRTVKNIQY
V: TRBV7-2; J: TRBJ2-2; CDR3: ASSLQQDGELF
V: TRBV18; J: TRBJ2-1; CDR3: ASSPLVAGESNEQF
V: TRBV21-1; J: TRBJ2-6; CDR3: ASSDRGPTISGANVLT
V: TRBV20-1; J: TRBJ1-6; CDR3: SARDPRGGSPLH
V: TRBV20-1; J: TRBJ1-1; CDR3: SANRPGTEAF
V: TRBV10-1; J: TRBJ1-2; CDR3: ASSSGTGAPDYGYT
V: TRBV6-1; J: TRBJ1-2; CDR3: ASSEGQFPGYT
V: TRBV29-1; J: TRBJ1-5; CDR3: SVEMDRVGNQPQH
V: TRBV2; J: TRBJ2-3; CDR3: ASRTAGLAGDTQY
V: TRBV20-1; J: TRBJ2-2; CDR3: SARDKAPPRTGELF
V: TRBV6-5; J: TRBJ2-4; CDR3: ASSYSGGTKNIQY
V: TRBV30; J: TRBJ1-2; CDR3: AWGFYGYT
V: TRBV27; J: TRBJ1-6; CDR3: ASSLLTGASPLH
V: TRBV28; J: TRBJ2-3; CDR3: ASSLFGTSLPGTQY
V: TRBV20-1; J: TRBJ2-3; CDR3: SAKRLAGVGDTQY
V: TRBV19; J: TRBJ2-7; CDR3: ASSIARGDEQY
V: TRBV19; J: TRBJ2-1; CDR3: ASSTRTSGRESYNEQF
V: TRBV20-1; J: TRBJ2-1; CDR3: SANAGGSYNEQF
V: TRBV21-1; J: TRBJ1-6; CDR3: ASRLGGNTPPTNSPLH
V: TRBV7-9; J: TRBJ1-2; CDR3: ASSLRSSASNYGYT
V: TRBV6-2/TRBV6-3; J: TRBJ2-7; CDR3: ASGAGSYEQY
V: TRBV15; J: TRBJ1-5; CDR3: ATSTTNNQPQH
V: TRBV28; J: TRBJ1-2; CDR3: ASSPGDREFYGYT
V: TRBV11-1; J: TRBJ2-5; CDR3: ASSLGGKQETQY
V: TRBV19; J: TRBJ1-2; CDR3: ASSIPGQGGYGYT
V: TRBV30; J: TRBJ2-5; CDR3: AWSSGGSIQETQY
V: TRBV6-1; J: TRBJ2-7; CDR3: ASSEVAGPDYEQY
V: TRBV5-1; J: TRBJ2-3; CDR3: ATLRAGRSTDTQY
V: TRBV4-1; J: TRBJ2-7; CDR3: ASSPTFPRGRFYEQY
V: TRBV20-1; J: TRBJ2-3; CDR3: SATTRLAGGHTDTQY
V: TRBV7-9; J: TRBJ1-1; CDR3: ASSLTEIEAF
V: TRBV6-2/TRBV6-3; J: TRBJ2-6; CDR3: ASHRGPISGANVLT
V: TRBV6-1; J: TRBJ2-3; CDR3: ASSERQRGGSSTDTQY
V: TRBV2; J: TRBJ1-2; CDR3: ASRELAGIYGYT
V: TRBV6-5; J: TRBJ2-7; CDR3: ASSYQLGYEQY
V: TRBV20-1; J: TRBJ1-5; CDR3: SAREVGGAGQPQH
V: TRBV28; J: TRBJ2-1; CDR3: ASNPGLAGASEQF
V: TRBV4-3; J: TRBJ1-5; CDR3: ASSRDRSNQPQH
V: TRBV20-1; J: TRBJ2-2; CDR3: SARLTGLRTTGELF
V: TRBV20-1; J: TRBJ1-6; CDR3: SARDVVTPLH
V: TRBV6-1; J: TRBJ1-1; CDR3: ASSTRGMNTEAF
V: TRBV20-1; J: TRBJ1-1; CDR3: SATPTGGTEAF
V: TRBV7-9; J: TRBJ2-7; CDR3: ASSLGTGADEQY